The T cell receptor (beta chain) described here comes from a study of T cell responses to AZD1222 COVID-19 vaccine. The CDR3 contains 11 residues. Deletions cut 8 bases from V and 3 bases from J, with 7 bases between. The V gene's germline CDR1 is MNHEY and CDR2 SMNVEV (reference sequence). Libraries were prepared by immunoSEQ multiplex PCR; TCRdb keeps only in-frame clonotypes and omits some of them. Among tens of thousands of clones, over 75% were seen once, and the ten largest hold roughly 16%. This receptor was obtained from an adult in good health. V and J are TRBV27 and TRBJ1-1; D remains unclear. The sample consisted of peripheral blood, taken on day 0 of AZD1222 vaccination. This CDR3 reads CASGSYTEAFF. CDR3 DNA: TGTGCCAGCGGTTCTTACACTGAAGCTTTCTTT.